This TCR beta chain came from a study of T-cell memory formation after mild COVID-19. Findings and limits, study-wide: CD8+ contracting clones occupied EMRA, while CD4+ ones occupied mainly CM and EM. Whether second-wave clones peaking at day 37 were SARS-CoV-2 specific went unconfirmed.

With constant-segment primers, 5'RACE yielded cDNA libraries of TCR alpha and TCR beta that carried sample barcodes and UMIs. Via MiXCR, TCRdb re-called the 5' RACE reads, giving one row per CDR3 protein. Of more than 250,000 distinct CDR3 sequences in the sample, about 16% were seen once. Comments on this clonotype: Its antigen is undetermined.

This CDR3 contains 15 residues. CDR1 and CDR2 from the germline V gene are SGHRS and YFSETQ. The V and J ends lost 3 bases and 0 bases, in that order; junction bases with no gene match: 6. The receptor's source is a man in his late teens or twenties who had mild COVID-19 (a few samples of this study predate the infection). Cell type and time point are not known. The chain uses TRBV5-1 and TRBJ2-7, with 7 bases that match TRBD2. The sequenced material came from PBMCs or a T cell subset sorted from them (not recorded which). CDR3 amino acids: CASSSSGKSSYEQYF. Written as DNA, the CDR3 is TGCGCCAGCAGCTCCAGCGGGAAAAGCTCCTACGAGCAGTACTTC.